This TCR beta chain comes out of a study of blood T cell repertoires in COVID-19. Study-wide context: COVID-19 samples, acute and convalescent, were from the United States, Italy and Spain. The analysed material was cDNA or gDNA that came from T cells, B-cell-depleted T cells, or PBMCs.

In germline, CDR1 is MNHEY, CDR2 SVGAGI. Trimming took 6 bases from V and 4 from J, leaving 15 bases between them. This CDR3 comprises 14 residues. The assay was immunoSEQ multiplex PCR, and TCRdb's table has in-frame clones only and misses some. The sample holds about 170,000 clones; around 82% are singletons and the top ten take 7%. The clonotype comes from a woman in her 40s with COVID-19, enrolled during active disease. The chain couples TRBV6-5 to TRBJ1-1; D is perhaps TRBD1 (6 bases). Sequenced input: peripheral blood. This CDR3 reads CASSLRGGGTEAFF. The DNA for the CDR3 is TGTGCCAGCAGCCTCAGGGGAGGGGGCACTGAAGCTTTCTTT.